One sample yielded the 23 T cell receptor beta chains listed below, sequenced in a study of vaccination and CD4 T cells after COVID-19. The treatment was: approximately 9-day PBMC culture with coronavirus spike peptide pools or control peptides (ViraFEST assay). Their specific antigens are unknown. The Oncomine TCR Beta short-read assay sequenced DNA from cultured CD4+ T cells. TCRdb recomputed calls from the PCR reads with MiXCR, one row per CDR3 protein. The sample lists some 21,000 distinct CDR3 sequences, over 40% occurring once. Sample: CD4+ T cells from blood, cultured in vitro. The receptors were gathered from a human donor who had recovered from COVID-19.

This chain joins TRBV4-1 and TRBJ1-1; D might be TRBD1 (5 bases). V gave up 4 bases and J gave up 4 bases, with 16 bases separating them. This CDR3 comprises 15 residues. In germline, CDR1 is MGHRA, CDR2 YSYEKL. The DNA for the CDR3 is TGCGCCAGCAGCCGGGGGACGGCCGGCGGCACTGAAGCTTTCTTT. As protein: CASSRGTAGGTEAFF.

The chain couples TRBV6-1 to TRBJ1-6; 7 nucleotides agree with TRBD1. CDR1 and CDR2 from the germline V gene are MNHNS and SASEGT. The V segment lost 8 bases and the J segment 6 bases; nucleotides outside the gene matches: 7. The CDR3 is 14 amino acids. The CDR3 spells CASCGTASNSPLHF. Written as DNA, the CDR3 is TGTGCCAGCTGCGGGACAGCGAGTAATTCACCCCTCCACTTT.

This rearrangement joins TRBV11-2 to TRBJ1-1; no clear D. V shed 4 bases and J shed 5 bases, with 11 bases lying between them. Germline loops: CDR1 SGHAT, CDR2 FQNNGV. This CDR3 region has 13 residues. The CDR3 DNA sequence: TGTGCCAGCAGCTCCAGAGAGGGAACTGAAGCTTTCTTT. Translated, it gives CASSSREGTEAFF.

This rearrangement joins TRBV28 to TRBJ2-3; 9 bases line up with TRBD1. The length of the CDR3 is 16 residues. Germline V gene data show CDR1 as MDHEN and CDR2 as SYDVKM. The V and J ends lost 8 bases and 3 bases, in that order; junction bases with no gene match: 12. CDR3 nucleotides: TGTGCCAGCCACGGCTTCGGGACAGGGCTGACAGATACGCAGTATTTT. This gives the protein CASHGFGTGLTDTQYF. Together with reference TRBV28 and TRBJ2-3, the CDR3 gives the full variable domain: DVKVTQSSRYLVKRTGEKVFLECVQDMDHENMFWYRQDPGLGLRLIYFSYDVKMKEKGDIPEGYSVSREKKERFSLILESASTNQTSMYLCASHGFGTGLTDTQYFGPGTRLTVL.

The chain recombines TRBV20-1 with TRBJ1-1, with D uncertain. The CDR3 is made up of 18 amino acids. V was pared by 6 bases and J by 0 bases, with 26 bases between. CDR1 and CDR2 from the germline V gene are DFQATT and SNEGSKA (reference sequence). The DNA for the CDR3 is TGCAGTGCGCTGTCGGCTTTTAGGGCTTCGGGTATGAACACTGAAGCTTTCTTT. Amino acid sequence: CSALSAFRASGMNTEAFF.

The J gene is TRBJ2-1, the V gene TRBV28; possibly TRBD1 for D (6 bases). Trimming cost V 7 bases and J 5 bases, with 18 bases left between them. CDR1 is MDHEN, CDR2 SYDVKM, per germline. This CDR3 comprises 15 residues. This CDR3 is CASMAMTGPDNEQFF. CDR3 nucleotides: TGTGCCAGCATGGCTATGACAGGCCCCGACAATGAGCAGTTCTTC.

The CDR3 nucleotides read TGTGCCAGCAGTTTAGGGGGACGGGATGGGACCCAGTACTTC. It is translated as CASSLGGRDGTQYF. The rearrangement links TRBV28 to TRBJ2-5; D assignment may be TRBD1 or TRBD2 (5 bases each). The CDR3 is 14 amino acids. Germline V gives CDR1 MDHEN, CDR2 SYDVKM. The germline V and J ends were trimmed by 2 bases and 7 bases, with 14 bases remaining between them.

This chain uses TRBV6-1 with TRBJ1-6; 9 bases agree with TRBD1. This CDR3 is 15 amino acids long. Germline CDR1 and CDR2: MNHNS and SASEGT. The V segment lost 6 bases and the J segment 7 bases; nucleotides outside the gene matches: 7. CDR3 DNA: TGTGCCAGCAGATTGGACAGGGGCGGCAATTCACCCCTCCACTTT. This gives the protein CASRLDRGGNSPLHF.

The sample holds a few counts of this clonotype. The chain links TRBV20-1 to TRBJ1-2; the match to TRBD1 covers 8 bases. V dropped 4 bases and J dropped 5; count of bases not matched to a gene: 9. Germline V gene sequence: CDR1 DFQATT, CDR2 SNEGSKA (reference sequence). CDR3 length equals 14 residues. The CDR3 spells CSATAMTGEYGYTF. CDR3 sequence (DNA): TGCAGTGCTACTGCGATGACAGGGGAATATGGCTACACCTTC.

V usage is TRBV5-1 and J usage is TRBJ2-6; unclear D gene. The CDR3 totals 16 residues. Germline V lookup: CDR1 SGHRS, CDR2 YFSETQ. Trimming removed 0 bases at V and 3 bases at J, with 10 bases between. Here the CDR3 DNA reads TGCGCCAGCAGCTTGGGAGTGGCGGTTGGGGCCAACGTCCTGACTTTC. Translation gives CASSLGVAVGANVLTF.

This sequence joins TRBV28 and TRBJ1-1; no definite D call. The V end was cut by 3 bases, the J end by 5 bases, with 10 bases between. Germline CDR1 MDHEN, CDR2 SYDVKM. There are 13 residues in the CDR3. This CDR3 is CASSFLAGTEAFF. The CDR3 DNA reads TGTGCCAGCAGTTTTCTGGCGGGAACTGAAGCTTTCTTT.

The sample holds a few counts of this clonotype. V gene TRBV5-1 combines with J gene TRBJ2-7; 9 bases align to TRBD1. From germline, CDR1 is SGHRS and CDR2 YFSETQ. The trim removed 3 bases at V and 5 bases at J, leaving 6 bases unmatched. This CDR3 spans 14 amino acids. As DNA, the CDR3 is TGCGCCAGCAGCTCACAGGGGGCATCTAACGAGCAGTACTTC. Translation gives CASSSQGASNEQYF.

The CDR3 nucleotides read TGTGCCAGCAGCTCCGGACAGGGCGCCAATCAGCCCCAGCATTTT. It encodes CASSSGQGANQPQHF. J is TRBJ1-5 and V is TRBV7-9; 8 bases fit TRBD1. The trim removed 4 bases at V and 3 bases at J, leaving 5 bases unmatched. This CDR3 has 15 amino acids. Germline values: CDR1 SEHNR, CDR2 FQNEAQ (reference sequence).

CDR3 sequence: CASGRNAGLADTQYF. In DNA form, the CDR3 reads TGTGCCAGCGGGCGCAATGCAGGATTAGCAGATACGCAGTATTTT. This chain connects TRBV2 to TRBJ2-3; no clear D gene. This CDR3 is built from 15 residues. Germline V gene sequence: CDR1 SNHLY, CDR2 FYNNEI. Trimming took 8 bases from V and 4 from J, leaving 19 bases between them.

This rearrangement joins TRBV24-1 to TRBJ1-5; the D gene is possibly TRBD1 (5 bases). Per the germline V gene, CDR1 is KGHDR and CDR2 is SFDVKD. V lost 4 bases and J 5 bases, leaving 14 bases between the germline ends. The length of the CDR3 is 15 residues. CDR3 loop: CATSDGRVADQPQHF. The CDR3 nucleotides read TGTGCCACCAGTGACGGCAGGGTAGCAGATCAGCCCCAGCATTTT.

For the CDR3, the DNA is TGTGCCAGCAGCTTAGCGTCCGTCGGTGGGGGCCCCGATGGTGAGCAGTTCTTC. This sequence encodes CASSLASVGGGPDGEQFF. J is TRBJ2-1 and V is TRBV7-8; a weak D match, TRBD1 (6 bases). V was cut by 0 bases and J by 9 bases, with 24 bases left in between. Per the germline V gene, CDR1 is SGHVS and CDR2 is FQNEAQ. CDR3 length: 18 residues. Full variable domain (outside the CDR3, taken from reference TRBV7-8 and TRBJ2-1): GAGVSQSPRYKVAKRGQDVALRCDPISGHVSLFWYQQALGQGPEFLTYFQNEAQLDKSGLPSDRFFAERPEGSVSTLKIQRTQQEDSAVYLCASSLASVGGGPDGEQFFGPGTRLTVL.

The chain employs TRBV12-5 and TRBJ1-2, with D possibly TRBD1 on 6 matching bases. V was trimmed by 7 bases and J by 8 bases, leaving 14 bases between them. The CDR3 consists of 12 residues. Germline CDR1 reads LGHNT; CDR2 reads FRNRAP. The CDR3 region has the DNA TGTGCTAGTGAGCTGGACAGAGGAGGCTACACCTTC. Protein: CASELDRGGYTF.

The CDR3 here is CASSMLGHKLFF. Here the CDR3 DNA reads TGTGCCAGTAGTATGCTAGGCCACAAACTGTTTTTT. This chain uses TRBV19 with TRBJ1-4; D is unclear. This CDR3 is built from 12 residues. The V gene lost 3 bases and the J gene lost 11 bases, with 10 bases spanning the gap. CDR1 LNHDA and CDR2 SQIVND come from the germline V gene (reference sequence). Full variable domain (remainder filled in from reference TRBV19 and TRBJ1-4): DGGITQSPKYLFRKEGQNVTLSCEQNLNHDAMYWYRQDPGQGLRLIYYSQIVNDFQKGDIAEGYSVSREKKESFPLTVTSAQKNPTAFYLCASSMLGHKLFFGSGTQLSVL.

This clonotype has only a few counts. Here the CDR3 DNA reads TGTGCCAGCAGTCTTACCGGGACTAGGGAAGGGGAGCAGTTCTTC. It yields the protein CASSLTGTREGEQFF. The rearrangement links TRBV27 to TRBJ2-1; 8 bases are shared with TRBD2. Per the germline V gene, CDR1 is MNHEY and CDR2 is SMNVEV (reference sequence). V gave up 5 bases and J gave up 10 bases; unmatched junction bases: 13. This CDR3 contains 15 residues.

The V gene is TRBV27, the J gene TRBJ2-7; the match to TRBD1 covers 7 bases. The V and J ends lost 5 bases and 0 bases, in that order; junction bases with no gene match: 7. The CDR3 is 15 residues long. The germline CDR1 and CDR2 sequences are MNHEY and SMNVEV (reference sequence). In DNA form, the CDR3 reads TGTGCCAGCAGTCCCTACCGGGACAGCTCCTACGAGCAGTACTTC. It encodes CASSPYRDSSYEQYF.

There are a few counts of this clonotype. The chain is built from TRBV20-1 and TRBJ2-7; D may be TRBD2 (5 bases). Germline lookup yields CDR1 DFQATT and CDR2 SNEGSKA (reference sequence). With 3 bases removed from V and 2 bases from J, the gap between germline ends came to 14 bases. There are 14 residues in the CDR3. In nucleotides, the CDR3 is TGCAGTGCTAGTAACCGGGGTAAAACCTACGAGCAGTACTTC. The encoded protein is CSASNRGKTYEQYF.

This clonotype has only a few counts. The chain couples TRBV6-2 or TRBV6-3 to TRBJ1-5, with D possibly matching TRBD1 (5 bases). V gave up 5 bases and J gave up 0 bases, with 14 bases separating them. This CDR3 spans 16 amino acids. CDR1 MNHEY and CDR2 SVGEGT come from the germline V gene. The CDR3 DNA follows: TGTGCCAGCAGTCAAGGGACCTACTATAGCAATCAGCCCCAGCATTTT. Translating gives CASSQGTYYSNQPQHF.

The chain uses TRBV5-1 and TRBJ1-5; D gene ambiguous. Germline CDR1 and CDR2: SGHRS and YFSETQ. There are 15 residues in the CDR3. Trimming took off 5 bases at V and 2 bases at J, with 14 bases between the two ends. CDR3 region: CASSPRPGGNQPQHF. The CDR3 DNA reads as TGCGCCAGCAGTCCCCGCCCCGGCGGCAATCAGCCCCAGCATTTT.